A selection of T cell receptor beta chains follows, all from one sample in a study of human T cells and chemical hapten exposure. TCRdb used MiXCR to reprocess the RACE reads, holding one entry per CDR3 protein. The table shows fewer than 300,000 distinct CDR3 sequences, with 7.5% to 9% occurring only once. Sequencing was performed on whole blood, taken in connection with sensitization to the hapten diphenylcyclopropenone (DPC). Every receptor here comes from a man aged 18 to 35 with alopecia areata. Some clones in this sample may be carry-over from other donors' samples. The CDR3 runs from the conserved cysteine through the conserved F or W. D genes are given only for firm matches. Only some rows state a clone size, as once, few, many or a class for expanded clones.

CDR3 | DNA | size | V | D | J
CASSLVASTDTQYF | TGTGCCAGCAGCTTAGTAGCATCCACAGATACGCAGTATTTT | - | TRBV11-2 | - | TRBJ2-3
CASSSVYNEQFF | TGCGCCAGCAGCTCGGTTTACAATGAGCAGTTCTTC | - | TRBV5-1 | - | TRBJ2-1
CSQSSLFSTDTQYF | TGCAGTCAGTCTAGTCTTTTTAGCACAGATACGCAGTATTTT | - | TRBV20-1 | - | TRBJ2-3
CASSIREGPYQETQYF | TGTGCCAGTAGTATAAGGGAGGGCCCGTACCAAGAGACCCAGTACTTC | few | TRBV19 | TRBD2 | TRBJ2-5
CASSLRAERISTDTQYF | TGTGCCAGCAGCTTAAGGGCCGAGAGGATTAGCACAGATACGCAGTATTTT | few | TRBV5-6 | - | TRBJ2-3
CASSLSGTGSYEQYF | TGTGCCAGCAGTTTATCGGGGACAGGTTCCTACGAGCAGTACTTC | - | TRBV28 | TRBD1 | TRBJ2-7
CAIRRQAESSYEQYF | TGTGCCATCAGAAGACAGGCTGAGAGCTCCTACGAGCAGTACTTC | - | TRBV10-3 | - | TRBJ2-7
CSADEGQFYEQYF | TGCAGTGCTGATGAGGGACAATTCTACGAGCAGTACTTC | few | TRBV20-1 | - | TRBJ2-7
CASSYHTGEAFF | TGTGCCAGCAGTTACCACACCGGTGAAGCTTTCTTT | many | TRBV6-5 | - | TRBJ1-1
CATSDSGVGYEQYF | TGTGCCACCAGTGATTCAGGGGTTGGCTACGAGCAGTACTTC | few | TRBV24-1 | - | TRBJ2-7
CASSWTTSGGANEQFF | TGTGCCAGCAGTTGGACGACTAGCGGGGGGGCTAATGAGCAGTTCTTC | few | TRBV6-2/TRBV6-3 | TRBD2 | TRBJ2-1
CSVAGRVKNTEAFF | TGCAGCGTTGCGGGTAGGGTGAAAAACACTGAAGCTTTCTTT | few | TRBV29-1 | - | TRBJ1-1
CASSQGGAGRPQHF | TGTGCCAGCAGTCAGGGGGGGGCAGGAAGGCCCCAGCATTTT | few | TRBV27 | TRBD1 | TRBJ1-5
CASSWSSGNTQYF | TGTGCCAGCAGCTGGAGTAGCGGGAATACGCAGTATTTT | few | TRBV11-2 | TRBD2 | TRBJ2-3
CASSWGASGASYEQYF | TGTGCCAGCAGTTGGGGGGCGAGCGGGGCCTCCTACGAGCAGTACTTC | few | TRBV7-9 | - | TRBJ2-7
CAISGRTDFYTF | TGTGCCATCAGTGGTCGGACAGACTTCTACACCTTC | - | TRBV10-3 | - | TRBJ1-2
CASRFSTGKTTYEQYF | TGCGCCAGCAGATTCTCGACGGGAAAGACCACCTACGAGCAGTACTTC | few | TRBV10-1 | - | TRBJ2-7
CASSPTGNEQFF | TGCGCCAGCAGCCCAACAGGGAATGAGCAGTTCTTC | few | TRBV4-3 | - | TRBJ2-1
CASSQVTSPTDTQYF | TGCGCCAGCAGCCAAGTAACTTCTCCCACAGATACGCAGTATTTT | few | TRBV4-1 | - | TRBJ2-3
CASSQLGVGSYNEQFF | TGCGCCAGCAGCCAGTTGGGTGTTGGATCCTACAATGAGCAGTTCTTC | few | TRBV4-1 | - | TRBJ2-1
CASSEGQGGNEQFF | TGTGCCAGCAGTGAGGGACAGGGGGGCAATGAGCAGTTCTTC | few | TRBV6-4 | TRBD1 | TRBJ2-1
CAISGATSYEQYF | TGTGCCATCAGTGGGGCGACTAGCTACGAGCAGTACTTC | many | TRBV10-3 | - | TRBJ2-7
CASSLSGGSNEKLFF | TGTGCCAGCAGTTTAAGTGGGGGCTCTAATGAAAAACTGTTTTTT | - | TRBV12-3/TRBV12-4 | - | TRBJ1-4
CASSPTGDTGELFF | TGCGCCAGCAGCCCGACAGGGGACACCGGGGAGCTGTTTTTT | - | TRBV5-1 | TRBD1 | TRBJ2-2
CASSLEAGTGTSSDTQYF | TGCGCCAGCAGCTTGGAGGCGGGTACCGGGACTAGCTCAGATACGCAGTATTTT | - | TRBV5-1 | TRBD2 | TRBJ2-3
CSARRDGDQPQHF | TGCAGTGCTAGAAGGGACGGAGATCAGCCCCAGCATTTT | few | TRBV20-1 | - | TRBJ1-5
CASTKAGTGYTF | TGTGCCAGCACCAAGGCAGGGACCGGCTACACCTTC | many | TRBV6-5 | - | TRBJ1-2
CASDARDSQETQYF | TGTGCCAGTGACGCAAGGGACAGCCAAGAGACCCAGTACTTC | few | TRBV6-2/TRBV6-3 | TRBD1 | TRBJ2-5
CSVVGAGYGYTF | TGCAGCGTTGTCGGGGCTGGCTATGGCTACACCTTC | few | TRBV29-1 | - | TRBJ1-2
CASSQAPGQSANEQFF | TGCGCCAGCAGCCAAGCACCGGGACAGTCCGCCAATGAGCAGTTCTTC | - | TRBV4-1 | TRBD1 | TRBJ2-1
CASRTGGLSSYNEQFF | TGTGCCAGCAGGACAGGGGGCCTTAGCTCCTACAATGAGCAGTTCTTC | many | TRBV28 | TRBD1 | TRBJ2-1
CASSPGSRTGNTGELFF | TGTGCCAGCAGCCCGGGGAGCAGGACAGGGAACACCGGGGAGCTGTTTTTT | many | TRBV21-1 | - | TRBJ2-2
CASSQDRLANEQFF | TGTGCCAGCAGCCAAGATCGACTAGCCAATGAGCAGTTCTTC | many | TRBV3-1 | TRBD2 | TRBJ2-1
CSVGEQNTEAFF | TGCAGCGTGGGGGAGCAGAACACTGAAGCTTTCTTT | few | TRBV29-1 | - | TRBJ1-1
CASSPLVGGSYNEQFF | TGTGCCAGCAGCCCGCTAGTAGGGGGCTCCTACAATGAGCAGTTCTTC | - | TRBV9 | - | TRBJ2-1
CASNKDRLQETQYF | TGTGCCAGCAATAAGGACAGGCTCCAAGAGACCCAGTACTTC | many | TRBV6-2/TRBV6-3 | TRBD1 | TRBJ2-5
CAISEPLAGGAHGANVLTF | TGTGCCATCAGTGAGCCGTTAGCGGGGGGTGCGCATGGGGCCAACGTCCTGACTTTC | many | TRBV10-3 | TRBD2 | TRBJ2-6
CASSPTEYEQYF | TGTGCCAGCAGTCCGACAGAGTACGAGCAGTACTTC | many | TRBV28 | - | TRBJ2-7
CASSSLYRDINNEQFF | TGTGCCAGCAGTTCATTGTACCGGGACATTAACAATGAGCAGTTCTTC | - | TRBV27 | - | TRBJ2-1
CASSQGKFEAFF | TGTGCCAGCTCCCAGGGGAAGTTTGAAGCTTTCTTT | - | TRBV18 | - | TRBJ1-1
CASSGQGRAGELFF | TGTGCCAGCAGTGGACAGGGTAGGGCCGGGGAGCTGTTTTTT | - | TRBV6-1 | TRBD1 | TRBJ2-2
CASSPASGGAGELFF | TGTGCCAGCAGTCCCGCTAGCGGGGGGGCCGGGGAGCTGTTTTTT | - | TRBV12-3/TRBV12-4 | TRBD2 | TRBJ2-2
CASRTGQGGTEAFF | TGTGCCAGCAGGACGGGGCAGGGAGGTACTGAAGCTTTCTTT | few | TRBV6-1 | - | TRBJ1-1
CASSYSYGTGTEYGYTF | TGTGCCAGCAGTTACTCGTACGGCACCGGGACAGAATATGGCTACACCTTC | few | TRBV6-6 | TRBD1 | TRBJ1-2
CASSADGYTF | TGTGCCAGCAGTGCCGATGGCTACACCTTC | - | TRBV25-1 | - | TRBJ1-2
CASSLAQPRTGNNEQFF | TGCGCCAGCAGCCTCGCACAACCGAGGACCGGGAACAATGAGCAGTTCTTC | few | TRBV4-1 | - | TRBJ2-1
CATAGFGDTQYF | TGTGCCACCGCAGGTTTTGGAGATACGCAGTATTTT | few | TRBV7-9 | - | TRBJ2-3
CSVEGQTQQETQYF | TGCAGCGTTGAGGGACAGACACAACAAGAGACCCAGTACTTC | many | TRBV29-1 | TRBD1 | TRBJ2-5
CASSIMETQYF | TGTGCCAGCAGTATTATGGAGACCCAGTACTTC | few | TRBV28 | - | TRBJ2-5
CSAREKDAGTGPYEQYF | TGCAGTGCTAGAGAGAAAGATGCCGGGACAGGGCCCTACGAGCAGTACTTC | - | TRBV20-1 | TRBD1 | TRBJ2-7
CASSYVTGGQETQYF | TGTGCCAGCAGTTACGTCACAGGGGGACAAGAGACCCAGTACTTC | few | TRBV6-5 | TRBD1 | TRBJ2-5
CATSTADSWGGELFF | TGTGCCACCAGCACCGCGGACAGCTGGGGCGGGGAGCTGTTTTTT | few | TRBV15 | - | TRBJ2-2
CASSYTGLPLHF | TGTGCCAGCAGTTACACTGGGCTTCCCCTCCACTTT | - | TRBV6-5 | - | TRBJ1-6
CASSLAPRGQQETQYF | TGTGCCAGCAGCTTAGCCCCCAGGGGGCAGCAAGAGACCCAGTACTTC | - | TRBV11-2 | TRBD1 | TRBJ2-5
CASGTIWDRDEPQHF | TGTGCCAGCGGAACAATTTGGGATAGGGATGAGCCCCAGCATTTT | many | TRBV28 | - | TRBJ1-5
CASSLGRVRGTEAFF | TGCGCCAGCAGCTTGGGACGGGTTAGGGGCACTGAAGCTTTCTTT | few | TRBV5-1 | - | TRBJ1-1
CASSYSTGEQFF | TGTGCCAGCAGTTACTCGACAGGGGAGCAGTTCTTC | many | TRBV6-6 | TRBD1 | TRBJ2-1
CASSLEHSQGNSPLHF | TGCGCCAGCAGCTTGGAACACAGCCAGGGTAATTCACCCCTCCACTTT | few | TRBV5-1 | - | TRBJ1-6
CASSFAGRENQPQHF | TGTGCCAGCAGTTTTGCGGGCAGGGAGAATCAGCCCCAGCATTTT | few | TRBV27 | - | TRBJ1-5